A single sample is the source of the 10 T cell receptor beta chains below, sequenced in a study of identifying expanded T cells in peripheral blood. Clones were read by immunoSEQ multiplex PCR, and TCRdb kept only the in-frame ones, dropping some. The data show 110,000 or so clones, 88% seen once. Sequencing input: blood. The receptors derive from a person aged 18 to 75 in good health.

This clone has just a few counts. The V and J genes are TRBV2 and TRBJ1-2; D remains unclear. This CDR3 has 12 amino acids. V lost 3 bases to trimming and J lost 8 bases, with 10 bases between them. Germline values: CDR1 SNHLY, CDR2 FYNNEI. CDR3 protein: CASSDSKHGYTF. The CDR3, as DNA: TGTGCCAGCAGTGATTCGAAGCACGGCTACACCTTC. The entire variable domain, with the rest obtained from reference TRBV2 and TRBJ1-2, is as follows: EPEVTQTPSHQVTQMGQEVILRCVPISNHLYFYWYRQILGQKVEFLVSFYNNEISEKSEIFDDQFSVERPDGSNFTLKIRSTKLEDSAMYFCASSDSKHGYTFGSGTRLTVV.

This chain links TRBV7-3 with TRBJ2-3; no definite D call. This CDR3 spans 14 amino acids. Germline loops: CDR1 SGHTA, CDR2 FQGTGA. V was trimmed by 9 bases and J by 2 bases, leaving 15 bases between them. CDR3 sequence: CASRLGPHTDTQYF. In nucleotides, the CDR3 is TGTGCCAGTCGGTTGGGCCCACACACAGATACGCAGTATTTT.

The gene calls are TRBV28 and TRBJ1-4; tentative D call: TRBD1 (5 bases). Trimming took 4 bases from V and 0 from J, leaving 12 bases between them. This CDR3 comprises 16 residues. Germline V gene lookup returns CDR1 MDHEN and CDR2 SYDVKM. The CDR3 DNA follows: TGTGCCAGCAGTTCTTGGGACCGAGCAACTAATGAAAAACTGTTTTTT. Protein: CASSSWDRATNEKLFF.

V usage is TRBV7-3 and J usage is TRBJ2-2, with D unclear. The V end lost 3 bases, the J end lost 7 bases, and 3 bases lay between the germline ends. The CDR3 has 11 amino acids. The germline V gene has CDR1 SGHTA and CDR2 FQGTGA. This CDR3 reads CASSFDGELFF. CDR3 DNA sequence: TGTGCCAGCAGCTTCGACGGGGAGCTGTTTTTT.

This chain uses TRBV11-2 with TRBJ2-5; D perhaps matches TRBD1 (6 bases). Between the trimmed V and J ends, which lost 5 bases and 5 bases, there was a span of 12 bases. This CDR3 region has 13 residues. Per germline, CDR1 SGHAT and CDR2 FQNNGV. Here the CDR3 reads CASSPGVRETQYF. The CDR3 bases are TGTGCCAGCAGCCCAGGGGTACGGGAGACCCAGTACTTC.

The chain is built from TRBV7-2 and TRBJ2-2, with 15 bases fitting TRBD2. The CDR3 runs 18 residues. V trimming: 5 bases; J trimming: 7 bases; junction bases outside the gene matches: 11. CDR1 is SGHTA, CDR2 FQGNSA, per germline. Here the CDR3 reads CASSRTGTSGGPGGELFF. The CDR3 DNA is TGTGCCAGCAGCAGAACCGGGACTAGCGGGGGGCCAGGCGGGGAGCTGTTTTTT.

This clone appeared once. The chain is built from TRBV28 and TRBJ1-1; D uncertain. V was pared by 4 bases and J by 1 base, with 10 bases between. The CDR3 runs to 14 residues. Germline loops: CDR1 MDHEN, CDR2 SYDVKM. CDR3 loop: CASSSPTGNTEAFF. The CDR3 DNA reads as TGTGCCAGCAGTTCCCCGACGGGGAACACTGAAGCTTTCTTT.

The chain recombines TRBV4-2 with TRBJ2-5, with 10 bases lining up with TRBD2. V lost 1 base and J lost 5; bases outside the gene matches: 4. CDR1 and CDR2 (germline): LGHNA, YNFKEQ. The CDR3 totals 15 residues. The CDR3, as DNA: TGTGCCAGCAGCCAAGTTACTAGCGGGACGGAGACCCAGTACTTC. Protein: CASSQVTSGTETQYF.

This chain joins TRBV6-1 and TRBJ1-3; D gene ambiguous. Trimming removed 4 bases from V and 0 bases from J, with 10 bases in between. The CDR3 runs 15 residues. CDR1 MNHNS and CDR2 SASEGT come from the germline V gene. For the CDR3, the DNA is TGTGCCAGCAGTGGGCCCGATTTCTCTGGAAACACCATATATTTT. Translating it yields CASSGPDFSGNTIYF.

The chain joins TRBV5-1 to TRBJ2-5; perhaps TRBD1 as D (6 bases). Deletions cut 4 bases from V and 1 base from J, with 14 bases between. This CDR3 region has 15 residues. Germline-derived CDR1 and CDR2 are SGHRS and YFSETQ. Written as DNA, the CDR3 is TGCGCCAGCAGCGGGACAAGGGGTAGCCAAGAGACCCAGTACTTC. This gives the protein CASSGTRGSQETQYF.